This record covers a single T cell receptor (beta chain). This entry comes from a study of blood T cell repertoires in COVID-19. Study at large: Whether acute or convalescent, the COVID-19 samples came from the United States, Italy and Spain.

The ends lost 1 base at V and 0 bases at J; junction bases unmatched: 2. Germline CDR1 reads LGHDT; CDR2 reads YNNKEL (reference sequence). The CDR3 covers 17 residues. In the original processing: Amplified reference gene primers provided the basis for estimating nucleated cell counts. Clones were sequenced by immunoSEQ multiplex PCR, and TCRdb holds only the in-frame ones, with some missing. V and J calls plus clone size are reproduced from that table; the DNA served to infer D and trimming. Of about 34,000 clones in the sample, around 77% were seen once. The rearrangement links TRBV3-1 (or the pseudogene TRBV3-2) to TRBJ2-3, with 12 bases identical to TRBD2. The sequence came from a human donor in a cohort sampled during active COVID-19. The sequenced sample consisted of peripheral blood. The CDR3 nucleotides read TGTGCCAGCAGCCAAGTGGGGACTAGCGGGAGCACAGATACGCAGTATTTT. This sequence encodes CASSQVGTSGSTDTQYF.